The 13 T cell receptor beta chains given below trace back to one sample, sequenced in a study of cytomegalovirus exposure and HLA in healthy donors. With 60 Vbeta and 13 Jbeta primers, the PCR was carried out. The repertoire was sequenced with immunoSEQ multiplex PCR; TCRdb's copy has only in-frame clones and lacks some. The sample holds 85,000 to 100,000 clones, around 77% seen once. The sample consisted of PBMCs. Source of these receptors: a man aged 35-49 years in good health and CMV-seronegative.

This chain connects TRBV12-5 to TRBJ2-1; a weak D match, TRBD1 (5 bases). Per germline, CDR1 LGHNT and CDR2 FRNRAP. V lost 0 bases to trimming and J lost 1 base, with 13 bases between them. This CDR3 has 17 amino acids. The CDR3 is CASGLVLDSRSYNEQFF. The CDR3 DNA is TGTGCTAGTGGTTTGGTTCTAGACAGCCGGTCCTACAATGAGCAGTTCTTC.

The rearrangement uses TRBV4-1 and TRBJ2-3, with 8 bases matching TRBD2. Per germline, CDR1 MGHRA and CDR2 YSYEKL. This CDR3 region has 17 residues. V dropped 1 base and J dropped 11; count of bases not matched to a gene: 17. Written as DNA, the CDR3 is TGCGCCAGCAGCCAAGGACTAGCGACCGGGGGGGATTTATTGCAGTATTTT. This translates into CASSQGLATGGDLLQYF.

The genes are TRBV10-3 and TRBJ2-7; 7 bases map to TRBD1. The CDR3 covers 14 residues. Trimming at V came to 0 bases and at J to 2 bases, leaving 1 base not matched to a gene. The germline CDR1 and CDR2 sequences are ENHRY and SYGVKD. This CDR3 is CAISESDRAYEQYF. Written as DNA, the CDR3 is TGTGCCATCAGTGAGTCAGACAGGGCCTACGAGCAGTACTTC.

In regard to this clone: Other DNA sequences in this sample translate to the same CDR3. This chain connects TRBV2 to TRBJ1-5; the match to TRBD1 covers 7 bases. V shed 6 bases, J shed 5 bases, and the junction held 10 bases outside the gene matches. The CDR3 covers 15 residues. From germline, CDR1 is SNHLY and CDR2 FYNNEI. Written as DNA, the CDR3 is TGTGCCAGCAGCGATTCCGGACAGGTCGATCAGCCCCAGCATTTT. Its protein product is CASSDSGQVDQPQHF. Together with reference TRBV2 and TRBJ1-5, the CDR3 gives the full variable domain: EPEVTQTPSHQVTQMGQEVILRCVPISNHLYFYWYRQILGQKVEFLVSFYNNEISEKSEIFDDQFSVERPDGSNFTLKIRSTKLEDSAMYFCASSDSGQVDQPQHFGDGTRLSIL.

The chain carries TRBV6-5 and TRBJ1-4, with D uncertain. The V end was cut by 2 bases, the J end by 13 bases, with 8 bases between. This CDR3 has 11 residues. Per the germline V gene, CDR1 is MNHEY and CDR2 is SVGAGI. The CDR3 protein is CASSYGSRLFF. The CDR3 DNA sequence: TGTGCCAGCAGTTACGGTAGTAGACTGTTTTTT.

The chain links TRBV27 to TRBJ2-1; maybe TRBD2 (5 bases). The CDR3 loop spans 13 amino acids. CDR1 is MNHEY and CDR2 is SMNVEV in the germline V gene (reference sequence). V was pared by 1 base and J by 10 bases, with 11 bases between. CDR3 protein: CASSLWASSEQFF. CDR3 nucleotides: TGTGCCAGCAGTTTATGGGCTAGCTCGGAGCAGTTCTTC.

By sample fraction, this clone is medium-sized (0.01 to 0.1%). This chain links TRBV5-6 with TRBJ2-3, with 12 bases identical to TRBD2. Looked up from germline, CDR1 is SGHDT and CDR2 is YYEEEE. The CDR3 consists of 15 residues. J gave up 8 bases and V 3 bases, and 7 bases lay outside the gene matches. CDR3 residues: CASSSLAGGPTTQYF. The CDR3 bases are TGTGCCAGCAGCTCCCTAGCGGGAGGGCCGACTACGCAGTATTTT.

In its sample, this clone was seen a few times. The CDR3 DNA sequence: TGCGCCAGCAGCATGACAGGTGATGGCTACACCTTC. Translating gives CASSMTGDGYTF. The V and J genes are TRBV5-1 and TRBJ1-2; possible D gene TRBD1, 6 bases. The germline gives CDR1 SGHRS, CDR2 YFSETQ. The CDR3 loop spans 12 amino acids. V lost 4 bases to trimming and J lost 6 bases, with 10 bases between them.

The gene calls are TRBV2 and TRBJ2-3; TRBD2 is a possible D gene (6 bases). The CDR3 has 16 amino acids. Trimming cost V 6 bases and J 0 bases, with 16 bases left between them. Germline V gene sequence: CDR1 SNHLY, CDR2 FYNNEI. CDR3 sequence reads: CASRGMGLRSTDTQYF. CDR3 bases: TGTGCCAGCAGAGGGATGGGACTGAGAAGCACAGATACGCAGTATTTT.

The J gene is TRBJ2-3, the V gene TRBV5-1; 11 positions match TRBD2. The CDR3 sequence is 16 residues long. Germline V gives CDR1 SGHRS, CDR2 YFSETQ. V lost 4 bases to trimming and J lost 3 bases; unmatched junction nucleotides: 7. The CDR3 sequence: CASSGILAGVTDTQYF. The CDR3, as DNA: TGCGCCAGCAGCGGCATACTAGCGGGAGTGACAGATACGCAGTATTTT.

This sequence joins TRBV18 and TRBJ2-7, with TRBD2 identical over 10 bases. Germline assignment: CDR1 KGHSH and CDR2 LQKENI. Trimming removed 6 bases from V and 5 bases from J; junction bases left unmatched: 13. This CDR3 contains 16 residues. Here the CDR3 reads CASSRRGTSVTHEQYF. CDR3 DNA sequence: TGTGCCAGCTCCCGGAGAGGGACTAGCGTTACCCACGAGCAGTACTTC.

V gene TRBV2 combines with J gene TRBJ2-3, with TRBD1 identical over 11 bases. Germline CDR1 is SNHLY and CDR2 is FYNNEI. The CDR3 consists of 16 residues. J was trimmed by 1 base and V by 4 bases; bases with no gene match: 4. The CDR3: CASSAPGQGGTDTQYF. Here the CDR3 DNA reads TGTGCCAGCAGTGCTCCGGGACAGGGGGGCACAGATACGCAGTATTTT.

This clone has more than one count but fewer than ten. The chain recombines TRBV5-6 with TRBJ1-1; 8 nucleotides line up with TRBD1. The ends lost 3 bases at V and 4 bases at J; junction bases unmatched: 5. CDR1 and CDR2 from the germline V gene are SGHDT and YYEEEE. The CDR3 is 14 residues long. CDR3 sequence: CASSSLDRVTEAFF. CDR3 DNA: TGTGCCAGCAGCTCACTGGACAGGGTCACTGAAGCTTTCTTT.